The 26 T cell receptor beta chains below come from one sample, sequenced in a study of blood T cell repertoires in COVID-19. Produced via immunoSEQ multiplex PCR; TCRdb's table is partial and in-frame only. The sample records approximately 170,000 clones, roughly 84% being singletons. Sequencing was performed on PBMCs or T cells enriched from blood (not recorded which). The receptors shown here come from a woman in her thirties who had recovered from COVID-19.

This chain links TRBV27 with TRBJ1-6; possible D gene TRBD1, 5 bases. The CDR3 covers 14 residues. Trimming took off 2 bases at V and 7 bases at J, with 9 bases between the two ends. The germline gives CDR1 MNHEY, CDR2 SMNVEV (reference sequence). The CDR3 nucleotides read TGTGCCAGCAGTTTACGTCAGGGAAATTCACCCCTCCACTTT. Encoded protein: CASSLRQGNSPLHF.

V and J are TRBV2 and TRBJ2-7, with D perhaps matching TRBD2 (5 bases). Germline assignment: CDR1 SNHLY and CDR2 FYNNEI. Trimming pared 8 bases from V and 2 bases from J, leaving 10 bases between. The CDR3 is made up of 12 amino acids. CDR3 coding DNA: TGTGCCAGCGCACGAGGGACCTACGAGCAGTACTTC. It yields the protein CASARGTYEQYF.

This clone has only a few counts. The chain joins TRBV19 to TRBJ1-5; 8 positions agree with TRBD1. V gave up 6 bases and J gave up 7 bases; unmatched junction bases: 8. CDR1 and CDR2 (germline): LNHDA, SQIVND (reference sequence). The CDR3 contains 14 residues. CDR3 region: CASSQQGVGQPQHF. Here the CDR3 DNA reads TGTGCCAGTAGCCAACAGGGGGTCGGACAGCCCCAGCATTTT.

V gene TRBV19 combines with J gene TRBJ2-7; 7 nucleotides agree with TRBD1. The CDR3 covers 15 residues. Germline V gene lookup returns CDR1 LNHDA and CDR2 SQIVND (reference sequence). The trim removed 9 bases at V and 2 bases at J, leaving 13 bases unmatched. CDR3 nucleotide sequence: TGTGCCAGCTCCTTTTTCCGACAGGGCCCCTACGAGCAGTACTTC. Translating gives CASSFFRQGPYEQYF. The entire variable domain, with the rest obtained from reference TRBV19 and TRBJ2-7, is as follows: DGGITQSPKYLFRKEGQNVTLSCEQNLNHDAMYWYRQDPGQGLRLIYYSQIVNDFQKGDIAEGYSVSREKKESFPLTVTSAQKNPTAFYLCASSFFRQGPYEQYFGPGTRLTVT.

V usage is TRBV6-5 and J usage is TRBJ1-4; D possibly corresponds to TRBD1 (6 bases). The V end was cut by 6 bases, the J end by 4 bases, with 15 bases between. From germline, CDR1 is MNHEY and CDR2 SVGAGI. The CDR3 consists of 15 residues. The CDR3 region is CASSRGDIDNEKLFF. The CDR3 DNA reads TGTGCCAGCAGCCGTGGGGACATAGATAATGAAAAACTGTTTTTT.

This clone was observed once. The chain couples TRBV19 to TRBJ1-2; 7 nucleotides match TRBD1. CDR1 is LNHDA and CDR2 is SQIVND in the germline V gene (reference sequence). CDR3 length: 17 amino acids. V was pared by 7 bases and J by 7 bases, with 21 bases of the junction left unmatched. This chain's CDR3 is CASTSWVPTGQDPGYTF. The DNA of the CDR3 is TGTGCCAGTACCTCCTGGGTACCAACCGGACAGGATCCTGGCTACACCTTC.

This chain joins TRBV7-9 and TRBJ2-3; D gene ambiguous. Germline V gene data show CDR1 as SEHNR and CDR2 as FQNEAQ (reference sequence). V was trimmed by 4 bases and J by 6 bases, leaving 20 bases between them. The CDR3 has 16 amino acids. CDR3 region: CASSSNRLEFGDTQYF. In DNA, the CDR3 is TGTGCCAGCAGCTCGAACCGGCTAGAGTTCGGGGATACGCAGTATTTT.

This sequence joins TRBV5-1 and TRBJ1-1; 7 positions match TRBD1. The CDR3 is 18 residues long. Germline CDR1 SGHRS, CDR2 YFSETQ. Unmatched junction bases numbered 12, after V lost 0 bases and J lost 1 base. The CDR3 region has the DNA TGCGCCAGCAGCTTGGGGACAGGAACCATGAGGGGGAACACTGAAGCTTTCTTT. It encodes CASSLGTGTMRGNTEAFF. Based on the CDR3 plus reference TRBV5-1 and TRBJ1-1, the full variable domain is KAGVTQTPRYLIKTRGQQVTLSCSPISGHRSVSWYQQTPGQGLQFLFEYFSETQRNKGNFPGRFSGRQFSNSRSEMNVSTLELGDSALYLCASSLGTGTMRGNTEAFFGQGTRLTVV.

The chain couples TRBV30 to TRBJ1-1, with D possibly matching TRBD1 (5 bases). V lost 3 bases to trimming and J lost 9 bases, with 17 bases between them. The V gene's germline CDR1 is GTSNPN and CDR2 SVGIG (reference sequence). The CDR3 runs to 13 residues. In DNA form, the CDR3 reads TGTGCCTGGAGGGGACCCTCGGGGGGTAAAGCTTTCTTT. This translates into CAWRGPSGGKAFF.

CDR3: CASSGTGSGNTIYF. The CDR3, as DNA: TGTGCCAGCAGTGGGACAGGGTCTGGAAACACCATATATTTT. The chain has TRBV27 and TRBJ1-3; TRBD1 aligns across 9 bases. The J segment lost 1 base and the V segment lost 5 bases, leaving 0 bases of the junction unmatched. CDR1 and CDR2 from the germline V gene are MNHEY and SMNVEV (reference sequence). The CDR3 has 14 amino acids.

V gene TRBV2 combines with J gene TRBJ2-3; 7 bases agree with TRBD1. Losses at the gene ends were 6 bases for V and 5 bases for J; bases not matched to a gene: 5. The CDR3 runs to 13 residues. Germline-derived CDR1 and CDR2 are SNHLY and FYNNEI. This chain's CDR3 is CASRQGVRDTQYF. CDR3 coding DNA: TGTGCCAGCAGGCAGGGGGTGAGAGATACGCAGTATTTT.

The chain has TRBV5-1 and TRBJ2-1; tentatively, D is TRBD1 (6 bases). CDR1 SGHRS and CDR2 YFSETQ come from the germline V gene. The CDR3 is made up of 16 amino acids. V lost 2 bases and J 0 bases, leaving 12 bases between the germline ends. The CDR3 sequence is CASSLTGKSSYNEQFF. Here the CDR3 DNA reads TGCGCCAGCAGCTTAACAGGGAAGAGCTCCTACAATGAGCAGTTCTTC.

The chain recombines TRBV27 with TRBJ2-7, with a tentative D call TRBD2 (5 bases). Germline V gene lookup returns CDR1 MNHEY and CDR2 SMNVEV (reference sequence). Trimming pared 6 bases from V and 6 bases from J, leaving 15 bases between. This CDR3 region has 13 residues. In DNA, the CDR3 is TGTGCCAGCAGCAAGACAACGGGAATCGAGCAGTACTTC. This gives the protein CASSKTTGIEQYF.

CDR3: CASGAGTSGTDTQYF. CDR3 bases: TGTGCCAGCGGCGCCGGGACTAGCGGTACAGATACGCAGTATTTT. The chain carries TRBV5-4 and TRBJ2-3, with 11 bases aligning to TRBD2. V lost 7 bases and J lost 3; bases outside the gene matches: 7. The CDR3 extends over 15 amino acids. Germline V gene lookup returns CDR1 SGHNT and CDR2 YYREEE (reference sequence).

This clone came up once. The genes are TRBV5-1 and TRBJ2-2; D remains unclear. V shed 0 bases and J shed 4 bases, with 4 bases lying between them. This CDR3 spans 13 amino acids. Per germline, CDR1 SGHRS and CDR2 YFSETQ. CDR3 in amino acids: CASSLGLTGELFF. The DNA of the CDR3 is TGCGCCAGCAGCTTGGGGCTCACCGGGGAGCTGTTTTTT.

The chain joins TRBV2 to TRBJ2-5; TRBD2 matches at 9 bases. The V and J ends lost 7 bases and 4 bases, in that order; junction bases with no gene match: 4. CDR1 is SNHLY and CDR2 is FYNNEI in the germline V gene. This CDR3 spans 13 amino acids. CDR3 sequence (DNA): TGTGCCAGCAAAGCGGGAGGAGGAGAGACCCAGTACTTC. It encodes CASKAGGGETQYF.

The chain uses TRBV18 and TRBJ1-3; 9 bases are shared with TRBD1. The germline V gene encodes CDR1 KGHSH and CDR2 LQKENI. This CDR3 has 17 amino acids. V shed 3 bases, J shed 0 bases, and the junction held 6 bases outside the gene matches. CDR3 region: CASSPGQGFGSGNTIYF. The CDR3 DNA sequence: TGTGCCAGCTCACCGGGACAGGGATTTGGCTCTGGAAACACCATATATTTT.

The rearrangement joins TRBV5-1 to TRBJ2-2; possibly TRBD1 for D (5 bases). CDR3 length equals 16 residues. Per the germline V gene, CDR1 is SGHRS and CDR2 is YFSETQ. The germline V and J ends were trimmed by 0 bases and 6 bases, with 15 bases remaining between them. CDR3 DNA: TGCGCCAGCAGCTTGGTGTGGGGCGGTCCCCCCGGGGAGCTGTTTTTT. Translating gives CASSLVWGGPPGELFF.

This chain's CDR3 is CASSDIPTEAFF. CDR3 DNA: TGTGCCAGCAGTGATATTCCCACTGAAGCTTTCTTT. The J gene is TRBJ1-1, the V gene TRBV2; no clear D. Germline V gene data show CDR1 as SNHLY and CDR2 as FYNNEI. The V gene lost 3 bases and the J gene lost 4 bases, with 6 bases spanning the gap. There are 12 residues in the CDR3.

A few counts support this clone. The chain employs TRBV11-2 and TRBJ1-3; D remains unclear. CDR3 size: 14 residues. From germline, CDR1 is SGHAT and CDR2 FQNNGV. Between the trimmed V and J ends, which lost 4 bases and 4 bases, there was a span of 11 bases. The CDR3 spells CASSSILSGNTIYF. In nucleotides, the CDR3 is TGTGCCAGCAGCTCAATTCTATCCGGAAACACCATATATTTT.

This clone was observed a handful of times. The V call is TRBV6-1, the J call TRBJ2-7; 9 bases map to TRBD1. The CDR3 has 15 residues. J was trimmed by 6 bases and V by 3 bases; bases with no gene match: 9. CDR1 is MNHNS, CDR2 SASEGT, per germline. CDR3 in amino acids: CASSDRDRVWVEQYF. CDR3 bases: TGTGCCAGCAGTGATAGGGACAGGGTCTGGGTCGAGCAGTACTTC.

The chain uses TRBV27 and TRBJ1-1, with D possibly TRBD1 on 5 matching bases. CDR1 is MNHEY, CDR2 SMNVEV, per germline (reference sequence). Trimming removed 2 bases from V and 1 base from J, with 8 bases in between. The CDR3 is made up of 14 amino acids. The CDR3 bases are TGTGCCAGCAGTTTAGCGGGGCCGAACACTGAAGCTTTCTTT. Its translation: CASSLAGPNTEAFF.

This chain connects TRBV2 to TRBJ1-5; D not resolved. V was cut by 8 bases and J by 7 bases, with 12 bases left in between. This CDR3 spans 12 amino acids. The germline V gene encodes CDR1 SNHLY and CDR2 FYNNEI. The DNA for the CDR3 is TGTGCCAGCGGCGGGGTTCGGCAGCCCCAGCATTTT. It translates to CASGGVRQPQHF.

The chain carries TRBV28 and TRBJ1-5; 7 nucleotides agree with TRBD1. V shed 10 bases and J 6 bases; nucleotides not matched to a gene: 12. Germline values: CDR1 MDHEN, CDR2 SYDVKM. This CDR3 is 14 amino acids long. This chain's CDR3 is CATRLDRASQPQHF. The CDR3 DNA sequence: TGTGCCACCCGACTCGACAGGGCAAGTCAGCCCCAGCATTTT.

J is TRBJ2-1 and V is TRBV6-5, with 11 positions matching TRBD2. The CDR3 contains 15 residues. The trim removed 6 bases at V and 5 bases at J, leaving 6 bases unmatched. Germline CDR1 MNHEY, CDR2 SVGAGI. This CDR3 is CASSTGTSGNNEQFF. CDR3 coding DNA: TGTGCCAGCAGCACCGGGACTAGCGGTAACAATGAGCAGTTCTTC.

The gene calls are TRBV2 and TRBJ2-7; no definite D call. The length of the CDR3 is 12 residues. Trimming took off 3 bases at V and 0 bases at J, with 3 bases between the two ends. Germline CDR1 and CDR2: SNHLY and FYNNEI. The CDR3 sequence is CASSDSSYEQYV. CDR3 nucleotides: TGTGCCAGCAGTGATAGCTCCTACGAGCAGTACGTC.